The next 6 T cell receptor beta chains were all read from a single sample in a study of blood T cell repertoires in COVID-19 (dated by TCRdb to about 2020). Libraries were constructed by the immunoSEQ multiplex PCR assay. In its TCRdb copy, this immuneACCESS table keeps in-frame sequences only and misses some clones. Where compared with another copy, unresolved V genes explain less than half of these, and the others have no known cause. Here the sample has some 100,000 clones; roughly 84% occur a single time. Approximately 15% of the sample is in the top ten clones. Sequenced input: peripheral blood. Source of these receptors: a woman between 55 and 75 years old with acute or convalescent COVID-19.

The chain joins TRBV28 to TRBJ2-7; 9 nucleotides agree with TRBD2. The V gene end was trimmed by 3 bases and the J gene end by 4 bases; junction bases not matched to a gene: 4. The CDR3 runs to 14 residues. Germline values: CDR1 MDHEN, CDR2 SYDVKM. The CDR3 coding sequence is TGTGCCAGCAGTTTTGGGCTAGCGGGATACGAGCAGTACTTC. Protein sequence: CASSFGLAGYEQYF.

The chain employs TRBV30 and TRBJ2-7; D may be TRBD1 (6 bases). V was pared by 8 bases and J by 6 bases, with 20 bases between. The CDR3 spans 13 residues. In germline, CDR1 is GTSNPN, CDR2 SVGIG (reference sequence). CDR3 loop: CALEYREGSEQYF. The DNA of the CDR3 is TGTGCCCTGGAGTACAGGGAAGGTAGCGAGCAGTACTTC.

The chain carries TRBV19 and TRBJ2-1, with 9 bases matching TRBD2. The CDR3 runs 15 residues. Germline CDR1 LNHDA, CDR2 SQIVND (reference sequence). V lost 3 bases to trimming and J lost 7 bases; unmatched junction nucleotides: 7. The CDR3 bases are TGTGCCAGTAGTATTGGCGGGGGGGCCGGTAATGAGCAGTTCTTC. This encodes CASSIGGGAGNEQFF.

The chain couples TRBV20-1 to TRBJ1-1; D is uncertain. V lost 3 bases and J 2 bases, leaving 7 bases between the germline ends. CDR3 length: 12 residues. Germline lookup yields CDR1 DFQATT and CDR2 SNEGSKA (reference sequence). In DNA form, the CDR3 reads TGCAGTGCTAGTCGCGGTAACACTGAAGCTTTCTTT. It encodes CSASRGNTEAFF.

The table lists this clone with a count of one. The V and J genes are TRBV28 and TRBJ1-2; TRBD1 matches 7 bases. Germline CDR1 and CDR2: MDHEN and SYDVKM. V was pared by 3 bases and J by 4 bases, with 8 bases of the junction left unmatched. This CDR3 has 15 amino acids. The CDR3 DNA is TGTGCCAGCAGTTTTGGAACGGGACAGTCCTATGGCTACACCTTC. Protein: CASSFGTGQSYGYTF.

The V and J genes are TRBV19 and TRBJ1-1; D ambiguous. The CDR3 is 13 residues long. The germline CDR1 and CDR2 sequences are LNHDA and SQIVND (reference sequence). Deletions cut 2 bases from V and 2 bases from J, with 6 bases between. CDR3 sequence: CASSIHSNTEAFF. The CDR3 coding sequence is TGTGCCAGTAGTATACACAGCAACACTGAAGCTTTCTTT.